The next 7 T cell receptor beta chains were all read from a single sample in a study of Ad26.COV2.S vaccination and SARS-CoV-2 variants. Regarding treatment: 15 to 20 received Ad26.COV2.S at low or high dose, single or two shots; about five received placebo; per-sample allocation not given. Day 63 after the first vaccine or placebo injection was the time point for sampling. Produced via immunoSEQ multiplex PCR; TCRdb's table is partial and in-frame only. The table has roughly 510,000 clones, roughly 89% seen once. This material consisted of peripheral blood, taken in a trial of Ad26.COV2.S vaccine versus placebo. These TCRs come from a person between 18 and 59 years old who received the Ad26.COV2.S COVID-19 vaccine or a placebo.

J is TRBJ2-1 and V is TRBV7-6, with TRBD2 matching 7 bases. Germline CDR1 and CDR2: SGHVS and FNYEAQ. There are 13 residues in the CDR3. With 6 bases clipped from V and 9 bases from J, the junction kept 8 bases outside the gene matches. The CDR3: CASRHPSGGEQFF. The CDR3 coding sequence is TGTGCCAGCAGACACCCCTCGGGGGGTGAGCAGTTCTTC.

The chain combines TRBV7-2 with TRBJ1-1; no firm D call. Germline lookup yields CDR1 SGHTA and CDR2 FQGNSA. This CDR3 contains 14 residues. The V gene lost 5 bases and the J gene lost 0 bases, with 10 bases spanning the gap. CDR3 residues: CASSLRAVNTEAFF. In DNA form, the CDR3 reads TGTGCCAGCAGCCTGAGAGCCGTGAACACTGAAGCTTTCTTT.

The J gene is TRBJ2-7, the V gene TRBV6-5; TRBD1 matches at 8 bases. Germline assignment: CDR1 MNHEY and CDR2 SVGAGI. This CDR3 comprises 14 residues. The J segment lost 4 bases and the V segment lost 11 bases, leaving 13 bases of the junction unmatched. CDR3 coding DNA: TGTGCCTCGAAACAACCAGGGGGCAGGTACGAGCAGTACTTC. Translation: CASKQPGGRYEQYF.

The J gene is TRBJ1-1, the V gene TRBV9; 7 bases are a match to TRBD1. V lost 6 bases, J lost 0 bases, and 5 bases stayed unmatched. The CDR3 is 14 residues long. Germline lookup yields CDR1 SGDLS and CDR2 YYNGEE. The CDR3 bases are TGTGCCAGCACCCCGGGACAGATGAACACTGAAGCTTTCTTT. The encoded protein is CASTPGQMNTEAFF. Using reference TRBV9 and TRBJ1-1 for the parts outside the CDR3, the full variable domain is DSGVTQTPKHLITATGQRVTLRCSPRSGDLSVYWYQQSLDQGLQFLIQYYNGEERAKGNILERFSAQQFPDLHSELNLSSLELGDSALYFCASTPGQMNTEAFFGQGTRLTVV.

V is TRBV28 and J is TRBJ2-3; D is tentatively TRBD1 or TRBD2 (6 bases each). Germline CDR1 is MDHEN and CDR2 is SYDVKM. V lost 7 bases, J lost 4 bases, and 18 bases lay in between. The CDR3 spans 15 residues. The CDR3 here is CASTEGGRGADTQYF. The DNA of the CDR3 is TGTGCCAGCACCGAGGGGGGAAGGGGGGCAGATACGCAGTATTTT. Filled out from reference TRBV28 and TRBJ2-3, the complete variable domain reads DVKVTQSSRYLVKRTGEKVFLECVQDMDHENMFWYRQDPGLGLRLIYFSYDVKMKEKGDIPEGYSVSREKKERFSLILESASTNQTSMYLCASTEGGRGADTQYFGPGTRLTVL.

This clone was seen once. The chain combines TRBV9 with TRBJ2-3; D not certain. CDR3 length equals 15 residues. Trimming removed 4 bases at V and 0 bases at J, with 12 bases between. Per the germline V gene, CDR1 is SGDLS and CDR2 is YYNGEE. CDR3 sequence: CASSPQVSSTDTQYF. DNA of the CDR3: TGTGCCAGCAGCCCCCAAGTATCTAGCACAGATACGCAGTATTTT.

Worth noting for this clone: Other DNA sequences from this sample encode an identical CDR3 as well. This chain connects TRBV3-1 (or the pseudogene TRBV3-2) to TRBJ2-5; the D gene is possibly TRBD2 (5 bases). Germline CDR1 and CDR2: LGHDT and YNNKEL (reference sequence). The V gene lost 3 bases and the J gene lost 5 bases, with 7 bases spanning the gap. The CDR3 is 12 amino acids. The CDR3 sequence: CASSQGAETQYF. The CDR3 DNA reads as TGTGCCAGCAGCCAGGGAGCGGAGACCCAGTACTTC.